Listed here are 32 T cell receptor beta chains from one sample, sequenced in a study of T cell changes during pregnancy in multiple sclerosis. Libraries were prepared by immunoSEQ multiplex PCR; TCRdb keeps only in-frame clonotypes and omits some of them. The data hold approximately 63,000 clones, with roughly 92% observed a single time. The sample here was peripheral blood, taken in the third trimester of pregnancy. The source is a female donor in good health, enrolled as a control in a pregnancy study.

This rearrangement joins TRBV19 to TRBJ1-6; a possible D gene is TRBD1 (6 bases). V lost 2 bases and J lost 9, with 17 bases in between. CDR3 length: 16 residues. Germline V gene sequence: CDR1 LNHDA, CDR2 SQIVND (reference sequence). The CDR3 spells CASSIPPSLGASPLHF. In DNA form, the CDR3 reads TGTGCCAGTAGTATACCCCCCAGTCTGGGGGCTTCACCCCTCCACTTT.

The CDR3 bases are TGTGCCAGCAGTAGGACAGGGTCTTACAATGAGCAGTTCTTC. This sequence encodes CASSRTGSYNEQFF. This chain connects TRBV11-1 to TRBJ2-1; 8 nucleotides agree with TRBD1. CDR1 and CDR2 from the germline V gene are SGHAT and FQDESV (reference sequence). V dropped 6 bases and J dropped 4; count of bases not matched to a gene: 5. CDR3 length: 14 amino acids.

The chain employs TRBV29-1 and TRBJ2-7, with D perhaps matching TRBD2 (6 bases). The CDR3 is 17 residues long. V lost 5 bases and J 0 bases, leaving 23 bases between the germline ends. The V gene's germline CDR1 is SQVTM and CDR2 ANQGSEA. CDR3 DNA: TGCAGCGTTCTCCTAGCGAGTAAAACCGCCCCCTCCTACGAGCAGTACTTC. Its translation: CSVLLASKTAPSYEQYF.

V is TRBV10-2 and J is TRBJ2-1; 11 nucleotides align to TRBD2. V shed 5 bases and J 8 bases; nucleotides not matched to a gene: 5. CDR3 length: 14 amino acids. Germline CDR1 reads WSHSY; CDR2 reads SAAADI. Here the CDR3 reads CASSHNSGGDEQFF. Written as DNA, the CDR3 is TGCGCCAGCAGTCACAATAGCGGGGGGGATGAGCAGTTCTTC.

The rearrangement joins TRBV25-1 to TRBJ2-5; 12 bases agree with TRBD2. V gave up 2 bases and J gave up 5 bases; unmatched junction bases: 3. The germline V gene has CDR1 MGHDK and CDR2 SYGVNS. The CDR3 spans 15 residues. The CDR3 coding sequence is TGTGCCAGCAGTGAAACTAGCGGGAGGTGGGAGACCCAGTACTTC. The encoded protein is CASSETSGRWETQYF.

This clone was detected only once. The rearrangement links TRBV6-1 to TRBJ2-1; TRBD2 matches at 13 bases. This CDR3 is built from 19 residues. The junction had 7 bases not matched to a gene; V was cut back by 0 bases and J by 2 bases. Germline V lookup: CDR1 MNHNS, CDR2 SASEGT. CDR3 in DNA: TGTGCCAGCAGTGAAGCGAGACTAGCGGGAGGACTCACCTACAATGAGCAGTTCTTC. Its translation is CASSEARLAGGLTYNEQFF.

V and J are TRBV2 and TRBJ2-7, with 7 bases fitting TRBD2. CDR3 length equals 17 residues. V shed 6 bases and J 3 bases; nucleotides not matched to a gene: 17. CDR1 and CDR2 from the germline V gene are SNHLY and FYNNEI. CDR3 nucleotide sequence: TGTGCCAGCAGCCAACGGTTCTTCGGGGGGTCTCGCTACGAGCAGTACTTC. This codes for CASSQRFFGGSRYEQYF.

The rearrangement links TRBV4-3 to TRBJ2-7; D gene ambiguous. Per the germline V gene, CDR1 is LGHNA and CDR2 is YSLEER. There are 13 residues in the CDR3. Between the trimmed V and J ends, which lost 2 bases and 2 bases, there was a span of 7 bases. The CDR3 reads CASSQSLAYEQYF. The CDR3 DNA reads as TGCGCCAGCAGCCAATCCCTAGCCTACGAGCAGTACTTC.

The CDR3 protein is CASRGLAGSRQLFF. The CDR3 region has the DNA TGCGCCAGCAGAGGACTAGCGGGTTCCCGACAGCTGTTTTTT. This chain connects TRBV4-1 to TRBJ2-2; 11 bases agree with TRBD2. This CDR3 contains 14 residues. Per germline, CDR1 MGHRA and CDR2 YSYEKL. The J segment lost 12 bases and the V segment lost 6 bases, leaving 9 bases of the junction unmatched.

The chain links TRBV5-6 to TRBJ1-2; no firm D call. V dropped 2 bases and J dropped 7 bases, with 9 bases sitting between them. Germline values: CDR1 SGHDT, CDR2 YYEEEE. The CDR3 length is 12 residues. CDR3 protein: CASSFGTTGYTF. The CDR3 DNA reads TGTGCCAGCAGCTTTGGAACTACTGGCTACACCTTC.

V is TRBV30 and J is TRBJ1-1; 7 bases line up with TRBD1. The J segment lost 5 bases and the V segment lost 3 bases, leaving 6 bases of the junction unmatched. Germline loops: CDR1 GTSNPN, CDR2 SVGIG (reference sequence). The CDR3 loop spans 13 amino acids. The CDR3 spells CAWRERGRTEAFF. CDR3 sequence (DNA): TGTGCCTGGAGGGAAAGGGGGCGGACTGAAGCTTTCTTT.

The chain employs TRBV6-6 and TRBJ2-1; D uncertain. This CDR3 is built from 13 residues. Between the trimmed V and J ends, which lost 5 bases and 7 bases, there was a span of 12 bases. Germline V gives CDR1 MNHNY, CDR2 SVGAGI (reference sequence). For the CDR3, the DNA is TGTGCCAGCAGTGGCCCCCATGGTAATGAGCAGTTCTTC. Its translation is CASSGPHGNEQFF.

This chain connects TRBV11-3 to TRBJ2-1; 10 positions agree with TRBD2. CDR1 and CDR2 (germline): SGHNT, YENEEA. V shed 5 bases, J shed 7 bases, and the junction held 5 bases outside the gene matches. The CDR3 is made up of 14 amino acids. CDR3 sequence: CASSRASGRNEQFF. The CDR3 coding sequence is TGTGCCAGCAGCCGTGCTAGCGGGAGAAATGAGCAGTTCTTC.

The chain has TRBV10-1 and TRBJ1-3, with a weak D call TRBD1 (5 bases). The V and J ends lost 2 bases and 0 bases respectively, with 11 bases between them. The CDR3 extends over 16 amino acids. The V gene's germline CDR1 is WNHNN and CDR2 SYGVQD (reference sequence). Written as DNA, the CDR3 is TGCGCCAGCAGTGAGCAGATCAGGGTCTCTGGAAACACCATATATTTT. It codes for CASSEQIRVSGNTIYF.

Only a few counts were recorded for this clone. The chain couples TRBV30 to TRBJ1-2, with D unclear. Trimming removed 3 bases from V and 8 bases from J, with 16 bases in between. The CDR3 contains 13 residues. CDR1 and CDR2 from the germline V gene are GTSNPN and SVGIG (reference sequence). CDR3 region: CAWRFGAARGYTF. The CDR3 DNA sequence: TGTGCCTGGAGGTTCGGCGCTGCGCGGGGCTACACCTTC. The variable domain in full, with the rest retrieved from reference TRBV30 and TRBJ1-2, is SQTIHQWPATLVQPVGSPLSLECTVEGTSNPNLYWYRQAAGRGLQLLFYSVGIGQISSEVPQNLSASRPQDRQFILSSKKLLLSDSGFYLCAWRFGAARGYTFGSGTRLTVV.

Worth noting for this clone: Other DNA sequences within the sample encode an identical CDR3. The chain's CDR3 is CASSPGGDTEAFF. The CDR3 bases are TGTGCCAGCTCACCAGGCGGAGACACTGAAGCTTTCTTT. The chain couples TRBV18 to TRBJ1-1; D is ambiguous. V gave up 2 bases and J gave up 3 bases, with 7 bases separating them. CDR1 and CDR2 (germline): KGHSH, LQKENI. This CDR3 is 13 amino acids long.

The chain has TRBV5-1 and TRBJ2-1; D is perhaps TRBD1 (6 bases). Trimming took 0 bases from V and 6 from J, leaving 13 bases between them. CDR1 is SGHRS and CDR2 is YFSETQ in the germline V gene. This CDR3 has 15 residues. The DNA of the CDR3 is TGCGCCAGCAGCTTGGAGACTCAGGGGATCAATGAGCAGTTCTTC. Its translation: CASSLETQGINEQFF.

The V gene is TRBV7-3, the J gene TRBJ2-3, with a weak D call TRBD2 (6 bases). Between the trimmed V and J ends, which lost 5 bases and 4 bases, there was a span of 13 bases. The CDR3 spans 14 residues. Germline CDR1 and CDR2: SGHTA and FQGTGA. This chain's CDR3 is CASSRGTHPDTQYF. The CDR3 DNA reads TGTGCCAGCAGCCGCGGGACTCACCCAGATACGCAGTATTTT.

This chain joins TRBV28 and TRBJ2-2; TRBD2 is a possible D gene (7 bases). The V and J ends lost 11 bases and 3 bases respectively, with 16 bases between them. CDR1 is MDHEN, CDR2 SYDVKM, per germline. This CDR3 comprises 14 residues. CDR3 DNA sequence: TGTGCCTCCAACCGGGGGGCCTACACCGGGGAGCTGTTTTTT. Protein: CASNRGAYTGELFF.

The J gene is TRBJ2-2, the V gene TRBV7-2; tentatively, D is TRBD1 (6 bases). The CDR3 extends over 17 amino acids. Trimming shortened V by 3 bases and J by 5 bases, and 19 bases separated the two germline ends. Germline CDR1 reads SGHTA; CDR2 reads FQGNSA. The CDR3 DNA follows: TGTGCCAGCAGCTTGTTTGTGGGGGCCGGCCCTACCGGGGAGCTGTTTTTT. It yields the protein CASSLFVGAGPTGELFF.

The chain uses TRBV5-4 and TRBJ2-3; 7 bases line up with TRBD1. The germline V gene encodes CDR1 SGHNT and CDR2 YYREEE (reference sequence). V lost 1 base, J lost 2 bases, and 7 bases stayed unmatched. This CDR3 contains 16 residues. The CDR3 reads CASSLRGGGLTDTQYF. The CDR3, as DNA: TGTGCCAGCAGCTTGAGAGGGGGCGGACTCACAGATACGCAGTATTTT.

The chain employs TRBV27 and TRBJ1-2; tentatively, D is TRBD1 (5 bases). The CDR3 has 13 residues. V was trimmed by 3 bases and J by 6 bases, leaving 11 bases between them. The germline V gene has CDR1 MNHEY and CDR2 SMNVEV (reference sequence). The CDR3 nucleotides are TGTGCCAGCAGTTTGGGGGGATTCGATGGCTACACCTTC. As protein: CASSLGGFDGYTF.

This chain joins TRBV7-2 and TRBJ2-3; D is possibly TRBD2 (7 bases). This CDR3 has 16 amino acids. Germline V gene sequence: CDR1 SGHTA, CDR2 FQGNSA. V lost 3 bases and J lost 2, with 15 bases in between. CDR3 region: CASSFRGGGNTDTQYF. The DNA of the CDR3 is TGTGCCAGCAGCTTCCGGGGCGGGGGCAACACAGATACGCAGTATTTT.

This clone was detected once. The rearrangement joins TRBV30 to TRBJ1-4; D possibly corresponds to TRBD1 (6 bases). CDR3 length: 15 amino acids. Trimming took off 4 bases at V and 4 bases at J, with 16 bases between the two ends. Per the germline V gene, CDR1 is GTSNPN and CDR2 is SVGIG (reference sequence). The DNA for the CDR3 is TGTGCCTGGACCTTGAGGGGGACACATAATGAAAAACTGTTTTTT. Amino acids: CAWTLRGTHNEKLFF.

The chain links TRBV15 to TRBJ1-2; 8 bases are a match to TRBD1. This CDR3 is built from 15 residues. From germline, CDR1 is LNHNV and CDR2 YYDKDF (reference sequence). With 6 bases clipped from V and 5 bases from J, the junction kept 11 bases outside the gene matches. The CDR3, as DNA: TGTGCCACCAGGCTTACCGGGACAGGCGGATATGGCTACACCTTC. It specifies CATRLTGTGGYGYTF.

This rearrangement joins TRBV10-1 to TRBJ2-7; TRBD2 matches at 13 bases. Germline V gives CDR1 WNHNN, CDR2 SYGVQD (reference sequence). CDR3 length: 16 residues. The junction had 7 bases not matched to a gene; V was cut back by 3 bases and J by 5 bases. The DNA for the CDR3 is TGCGCCAGCAGTGACCCGGGACTAGCGGGAACCCACGAGCAGTACTTC. It translates to CASSDPGLAGTHEQYF.

The chain employs TRBV5-1 and TRBJ2-3; 7 bases fit TRBD2. The length of the CDR3 is 15 residues. The germline V gene encodes CDR1 SGHRS and CDR2 YFSETQ. V shed 1 base, J shed 3 bases, and the junction held 5 bases outside the gene matches. The CDR3 region is CASSLSPGGTDTQYF. CDR3 DNA sequence: TGCGCCAGCAGCTTGTCCCCGGGGGGAACAGATACGCAGTATTTT.

This sequence joins TRBV28 and TRBJ2-3; 7 bases are shared with TRBD2. The germline gives CDR1 MDHEN, CDR2 SYDVKM. This CDR3 is built from 15 residues. Trimming at V came to 2 bases and at J to 6 bases, leaving 8 bases not matched to a gene. The CDR3 protein is CASSLVGGRRDTQYF. The DNA for the CDR3 is TGTGCCAGCAGTTTAGTAGGCGGGAGAAGGGATACGCAGTATTTT.

V is TRBV11-2 and J is TRBJ2-1; D gene uncertain. Germline CDR1 reads SGHAT; CDR2 reads FQNNGV. The CDR3 loop spans 14 amino acids. V was pared by 5 bases and J by 4 bases, with 12 bases between. The CDR3 spells CASSKRRGYNEQFF. The CDR3, as DNA: TGTGCCAGCAGCAAACGGCGAGGATACAATGAGCAGTTCTTC.

This chain joins TRBV10-1 and TRBJ1-1; TRBD1 matches 7 bases. The ends lost 3 bases at V and 2 bases at J; junction bases unmatched: 3. The CDR3 spans 14 residues. The germline V gene has CDR1 WNHNN and CDR2 SYGVQD (reference sequence). The CDR3, as DNA: TGCGCCAGCAGTGAAGGGACAGTCAACACTGAAGCTTTCTTT. It codes for CASSEGTVNTEAFF.

The chain has TRBV27 and TRBJ2-3; D not resolved. Trimming cost V 2 bases and J 6 bases, with 18 bases left between them. The CDR3 is 16 residues long. CDR1 and CDR2 (germline): MNHEY, SMNVEV (reference sequence). In DNA, the CDR3 is TGTGCCAGCAGTTTAATGGCCAGGCCCGGTGGGGATACGCAGTATTTT. Protein: CASSLMARPGGDTQYF.

This chain links TRBV11-2 with TRBJ2-3; no firm D call. The V and J ends lost 11 bases and 2 bases respectively, with 20 bases between them. The germline gives CDR1 SGHAT, CDR2 FQNNGV. The CDR3 is made up of 15 amino acids. CDR3 region: CASHPQLYSTDTQYF. The CDR3 DNA sequence: TGTGCCTCCCACCCGCAACTTTATTCCACAGATACGCAGTATTTT. Full variable domain (missing parts from reference TRBV11-2 and TRBJ2-3): EAGVAQSPRYKIIEKRQSVAFWCNPISGHATLYWYQQILGQGPKLLIQFQNNGVVDDSQLPKDRFSAERLKGVDSTLKIQPAKLEDSAVYLCASHPQLYSTDTQYFGPGTRLTVL.